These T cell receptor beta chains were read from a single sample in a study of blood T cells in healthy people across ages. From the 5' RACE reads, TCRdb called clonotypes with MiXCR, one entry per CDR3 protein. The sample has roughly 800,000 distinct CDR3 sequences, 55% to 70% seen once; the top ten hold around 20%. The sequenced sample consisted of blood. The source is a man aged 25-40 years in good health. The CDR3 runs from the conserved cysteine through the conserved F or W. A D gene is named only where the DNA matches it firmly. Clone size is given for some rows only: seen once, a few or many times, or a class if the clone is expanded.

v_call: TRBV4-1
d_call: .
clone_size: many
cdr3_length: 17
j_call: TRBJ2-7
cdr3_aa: CASSPVSLWDRNYEQYF
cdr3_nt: TGCGCCAGCAGCCCGGTCAGTCTCTGGGATCGAAACTACGAGCAGTACTTC

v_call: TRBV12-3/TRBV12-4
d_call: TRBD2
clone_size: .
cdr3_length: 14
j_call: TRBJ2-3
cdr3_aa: CASSFPGGTDTQYF
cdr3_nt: TGTGCCAGCAGTTTCCCCGGGGGGACAGATACGCAGTATTTT

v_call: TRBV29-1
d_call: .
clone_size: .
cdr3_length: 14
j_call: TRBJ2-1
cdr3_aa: CSVEVGQGLGEQFF
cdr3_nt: TGCAGCGTTGAAGTTGGGCAGGGATTGGGTGAGCAGTTCTTC

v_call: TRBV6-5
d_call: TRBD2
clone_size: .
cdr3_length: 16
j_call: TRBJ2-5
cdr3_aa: CASSYSTSGGQETQYF
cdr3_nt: TGTGCCAGCAGTTACTCGACTAGCGGGGGACAAGAGACCCAGTACTTC

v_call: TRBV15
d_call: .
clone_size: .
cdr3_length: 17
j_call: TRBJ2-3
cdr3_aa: CATSLRRWGESTDTQYF
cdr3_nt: TGTGCCACCAGCCTCCGCCGGTGGGGGGAAAGCACAGATACGCAGTATTTT

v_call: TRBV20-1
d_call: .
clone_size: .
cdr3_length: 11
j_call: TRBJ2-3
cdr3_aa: CSARPSDTQYF
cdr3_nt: TGCAGTGCTAGACCTTCAGATACGCAGTATTTT

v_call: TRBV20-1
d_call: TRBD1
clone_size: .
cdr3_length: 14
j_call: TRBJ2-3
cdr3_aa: CSAFGTVRTDTQYF
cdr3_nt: TGCAGTGCTTTCGGGACAGTTCGCACAGATACGCAGTATTTT

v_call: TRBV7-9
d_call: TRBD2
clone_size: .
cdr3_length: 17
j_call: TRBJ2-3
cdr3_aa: CASRPGLVQRGEDTQYF
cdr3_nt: TGTGCCAGCAGACCCGGACTAGTCCAAAGAGGGGAAGATACGCAGTATTTT

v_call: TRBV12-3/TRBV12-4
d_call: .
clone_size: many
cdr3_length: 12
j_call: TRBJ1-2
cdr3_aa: CASSLSGAGYTF
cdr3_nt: TGTGCCAGCAGTTTATCGGGGGCTGGCTACACCTTC

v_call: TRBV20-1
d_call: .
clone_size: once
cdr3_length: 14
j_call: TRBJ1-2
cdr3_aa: CSAREGGTNYGYTF
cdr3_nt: TGCAGTGCTAGAGAGGGGGGAACTAACTATGGCTACACCTTC

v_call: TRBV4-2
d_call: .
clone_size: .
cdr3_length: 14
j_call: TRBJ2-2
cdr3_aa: CASSPLERTGELFF
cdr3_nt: TGTGCCAGCAGCCCCCTAGAACGCACCGGGGAGCTGTTTTTT

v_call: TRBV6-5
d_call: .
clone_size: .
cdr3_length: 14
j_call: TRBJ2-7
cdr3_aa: CASSYSRRIYEQYF
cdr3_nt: TGTGCCAGCAGTTACTCGAGGCGCATCTACGAGCAGTACTTC

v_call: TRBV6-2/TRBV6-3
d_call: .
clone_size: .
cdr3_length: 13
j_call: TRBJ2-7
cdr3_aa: CASSYEGYYEQYF
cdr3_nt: TGTGCCAGCAGTTATGAGGGATACTACGAGCAGTACTTC

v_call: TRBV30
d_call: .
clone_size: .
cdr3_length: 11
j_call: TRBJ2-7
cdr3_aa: CAWSGVYEQYF
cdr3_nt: TGTGCCTGGAGTGGAGTCTACGAGCAGTACTTC

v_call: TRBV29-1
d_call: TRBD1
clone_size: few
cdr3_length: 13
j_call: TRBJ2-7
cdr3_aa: CSVRGDRVHEQYF
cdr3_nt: TGCAGCGTCCGAGGGGACAGGGTTCACGAGCAGTACTTC

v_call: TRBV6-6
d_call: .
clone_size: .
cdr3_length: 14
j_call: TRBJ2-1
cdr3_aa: CASWGEGGAGEQFF
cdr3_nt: TGTGCCAGTTGGGGGGAGGGGGGGGCTGGTGAGCAGTTCTTC

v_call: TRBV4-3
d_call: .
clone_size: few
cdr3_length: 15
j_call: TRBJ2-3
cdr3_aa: CASSQDMGPPDTQYF
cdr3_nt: TGCGCCAGCAGCCAAGATATGGGCCCTCCAGATACGCAGTATTTT

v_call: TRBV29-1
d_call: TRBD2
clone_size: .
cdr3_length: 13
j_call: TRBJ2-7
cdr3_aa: CSVRGLAGVEQYF
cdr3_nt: TGCAGCGTCAGGGGGCTAGCGGGAGTCGAGCAGTACTTC

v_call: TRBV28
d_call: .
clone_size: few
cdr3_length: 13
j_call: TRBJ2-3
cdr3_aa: CASVGWPTDTQYF
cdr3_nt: TGTGCCAGCGTCGGCTGGCCGACAGATACGCAGTATTTT

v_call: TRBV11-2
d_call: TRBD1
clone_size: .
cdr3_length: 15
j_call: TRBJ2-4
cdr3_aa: CASSPMWGQKNIQYF
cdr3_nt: TGTGCCAGCAGCCCTATGTGGGGACAGAAAAACATTCAGTACTTC

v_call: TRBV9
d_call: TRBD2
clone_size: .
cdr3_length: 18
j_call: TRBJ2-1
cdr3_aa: CAGSAATSGGGSYNEQFF
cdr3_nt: TGTGCCGGCAGCGCTGCGACTAGCGGGGGGGGATCCTACAATGAGCAGTTCTTC

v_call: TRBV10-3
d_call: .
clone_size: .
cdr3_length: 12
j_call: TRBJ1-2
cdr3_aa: CAISGGINGYTF
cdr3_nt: TGTGCCATCAGCGGGGGGATTAATGGCTACACCTTC

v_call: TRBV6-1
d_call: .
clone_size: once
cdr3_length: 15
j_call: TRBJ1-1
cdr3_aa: CASSEMAGYSGEAFF
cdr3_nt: TGTGCCAGCAGTGAAATGGCGGGTTATTCGGGTGAAGCTTTCTTT

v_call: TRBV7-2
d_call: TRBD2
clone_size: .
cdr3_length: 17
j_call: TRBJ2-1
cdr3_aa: CASSLAGGGGGYNEQFF
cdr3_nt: TGTGCCAGCAGCTTAGCGGGTGGCGGGGGAGGCTACAATGAGCAGTTCTTC

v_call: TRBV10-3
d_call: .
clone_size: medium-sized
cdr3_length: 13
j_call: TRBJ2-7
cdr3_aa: CAISEDTAYEQYF
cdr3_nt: TGTGCCATCAGTGAAGACACAGCCTACGAGCAGTACTTC

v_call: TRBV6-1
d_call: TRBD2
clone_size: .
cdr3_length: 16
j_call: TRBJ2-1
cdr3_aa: CASSAATSDSYNEQFF
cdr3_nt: TGTGCCAGCAGTGCGGCGACTAGCGACTCCTACAATGAGCAGTTCTTC

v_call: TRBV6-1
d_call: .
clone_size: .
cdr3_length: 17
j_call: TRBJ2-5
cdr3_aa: CASRPRVIWGYQETQYF
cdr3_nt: TGTGCCAGCAGACCGAGGGTCATATGGGGGTATCAAGAGACCCAGTACTTC

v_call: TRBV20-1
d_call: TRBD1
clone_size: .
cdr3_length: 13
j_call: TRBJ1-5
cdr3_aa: CSAMGQANQPQHF
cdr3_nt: TGCAGTGCCATGGGACAGGCCAATCAGCCCCAGCATTTT

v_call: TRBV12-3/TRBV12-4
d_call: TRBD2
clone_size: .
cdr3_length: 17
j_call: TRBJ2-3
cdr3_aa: CASNFHGGGRLTDTQYF
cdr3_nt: TGTGCCAGCAATTTCCACGGTGGCGGGAGATTGACAGATACGCAGTATTTT

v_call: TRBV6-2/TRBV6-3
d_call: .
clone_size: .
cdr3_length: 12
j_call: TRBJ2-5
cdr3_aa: CASSRRDETQYF
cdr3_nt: TGTGCCAGCAGCCGTCGGGACGAGACCCAGTACTTC

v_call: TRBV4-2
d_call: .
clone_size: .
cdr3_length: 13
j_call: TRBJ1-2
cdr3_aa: CASSPRRDNSYTF
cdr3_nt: TGTGCCAGCAGCCCTCGAAGGGATAATAGCTACACCTTC

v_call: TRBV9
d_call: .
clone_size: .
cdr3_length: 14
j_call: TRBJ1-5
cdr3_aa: CASSDYRAAGPQHF
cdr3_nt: TGTGCCAGCAGCGACTACCGGGCCGCGGGGCCCCAGCATTTT

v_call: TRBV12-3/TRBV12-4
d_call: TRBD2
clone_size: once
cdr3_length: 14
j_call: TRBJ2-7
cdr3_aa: CASSYGGRADEQYF
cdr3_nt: TGTGCCAGCAGTTACGGGGGGAGAGCGGATGAGCAGTACTTC

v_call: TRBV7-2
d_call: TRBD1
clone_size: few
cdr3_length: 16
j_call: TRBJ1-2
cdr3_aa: CASSLMRTGGLSGYTF
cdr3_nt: TGTGCCAGCAGCTTAATGCGGACAGGGGGGCTTAGTGGCTACACCTTC

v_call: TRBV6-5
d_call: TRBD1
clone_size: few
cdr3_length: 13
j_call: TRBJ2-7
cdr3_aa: CASSYRGQNEQYF
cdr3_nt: TGTGCCAGCAGCTACAGGGGACAGAACGAGCAGTACTTC

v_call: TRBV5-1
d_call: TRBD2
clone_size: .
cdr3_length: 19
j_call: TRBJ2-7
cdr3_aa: CASSNGLAGAPTRSYEQYF
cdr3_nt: TGCGCCAGCAGCAATGGACTAGCGGGAGCTCCCACCCGCTCCTACGAGCAGTACTTC

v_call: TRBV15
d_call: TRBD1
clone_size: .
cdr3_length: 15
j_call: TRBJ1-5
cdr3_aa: CATTHRTGGDQPQHF
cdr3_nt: TGTGCCACCACTCACCGGACAGGGGGAGATCAGCCCCAGCATTTT

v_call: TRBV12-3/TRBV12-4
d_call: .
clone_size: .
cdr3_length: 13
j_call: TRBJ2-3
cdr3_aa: CASRQQGGDTQYF
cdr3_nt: TGTGCCAGCAGGCAGCAGGGGGGAGATACGCAGTATTTT

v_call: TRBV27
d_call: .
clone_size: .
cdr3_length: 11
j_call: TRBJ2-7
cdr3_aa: CASSTGCEQYF
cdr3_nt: TGTGCCAGCAGTACGGGGTGCGAGCAGTACTTC

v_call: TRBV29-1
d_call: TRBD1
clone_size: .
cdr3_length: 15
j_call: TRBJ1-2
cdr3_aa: CSVTPSTGANYGYTF
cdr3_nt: TGCAGCGTTACCCCGTCGACAGGGGCCAACTATGGCTACACCTTC

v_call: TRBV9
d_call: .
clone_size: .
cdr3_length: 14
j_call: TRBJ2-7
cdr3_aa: CASSAQGLYNEQYF
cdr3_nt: TGTGCCAGCAGCGCTCAGGGGCTCTACAATGAGCAGTACTTC

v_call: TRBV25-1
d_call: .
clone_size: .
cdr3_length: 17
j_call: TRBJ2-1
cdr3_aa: CASSAISQGHRGNEQFF
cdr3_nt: TGTGCCAGCAGTGCTATCTCCCAGGGGCATAGGGGCAATGAGCAGTTCTTC

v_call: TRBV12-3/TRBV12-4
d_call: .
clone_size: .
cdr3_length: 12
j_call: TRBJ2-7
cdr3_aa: CASSQFNYEQYF
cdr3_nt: TGTGCCAGCAGTCAATTCAACTACGAGCAGTACTTC